The 15 T cell receptor beta chains below come from one sample, sequenced in a study of shared clonotypes between healthy human individuals. Sequencing used immunoSEQ multiplex PCR; TCRdb keeps in-frame clones, though not all of them. The sample lists more than 400,000 clones; 95% to 97% were seen once. Sequenced input: naive CD4+ T cells sorted from blood. Subset of the sample: CD45RA+ positively selected. These receptors were collected from a woman in her 30s in good health.

This clone occurred once. V is TRBV18 and J is TRBJ2-2; 7 positions agree with TRBD1. This CDR3 has 15 residues. V was clipped by 3 bases and J by 4 bases; unmatched bases: 5. Per germline, CDR1 KGHSH and CDR2 LQKENI. The CDR3 nucleotides read TGTGCCAGCTCACCCGCACCAGGGGGCACCGGGGAGCTGTTTTTT. Protein product: CASSPAPGGTGELFF. The full variable domain, its missing parts supplied by reference TRBV18 and TRBJ2-2, is NAGVMQNPRHLVRRRGQEARLRCSPMKGHSHVYWYRQLPEEGLKFMVYLQKENIIDESGMPKERFSAEFPKEGPSILRIQQVVRGDSAAYFCASSPAPGGTGELFFGEGSRLTVL.

This clone was seen a single time. The rearrangement uses TRBV9 and TRBJ2-1, with a possible D match to TRBD2 (5 bases). The CDR3 is made up of 13 amino acids. Germline V lookup: CDR1 SGDLS, CDR2 YYNGEE. Trimming took 3 bases from V and 5 from J, leaving 9 bases between them. Here the CDR3 DNA reads TGTGCCAGCAGCGCGACTATTAACAATGAGCAGTTCTTC. Protein: CASSATINNEQFF.

J is TRBJ1-2 and V is TRBV6-1; 8 nucleotides line up with TRBD1. Trimming at V came to 1 base and at J to 8 bases, leaving 6 bases not matched to a gene. The CDR3 consists of 14 residues. The germline V gene encodes CDR1 MNHNS and CDR2 SASEGT. The CDR3 protein is CASSEEFRTGGYTF. As DNA, the CDR3 is TGTGCCAGCAGTGAAGAGTTTCGGACAGGGGGCTACACCTTC.

The chain recombines TRBV7-9 with TRBJ2-2; weak D call: TRBD2 (6 bases). V lost 4 bases and J lost 3, with 15 bases in between. Germline V gives CDR1 SEHNR, CDR2 FQNEAQ (reference sequence). CDR3 length equals 16 residues. The CDR3 DNA is TGTGCCAGCAGCTCTCCGAGCGGAGGGGACACCGGGGAGCTGTTTTTT. This gives the protein CASSSPSGGDTGELFF.

This clone came up once. The rearrangement uses TRBV19 and TRBJ1-5; 7 bases match TRBD1. V shed 5 bases, J shed 6 bases, and the junction held 10 bases outside the gene matches. The length of the CDR3 is 15 residues. Germline values: CDR1 LNHDA, CDR2 SQIVND (reference sequence). The CDR3, as DNA: TGTGCCAGTAGTCCAGGGGACAGTAAGGGTCAGCCCCAGCATTTT. This translates into CASSPGDSKGQPQHF.

CDR3 sequence: CASSAPGTVYGYTF. The DNA for the CDR3 is TGTGCCAGCAGTGCCCCGGGGACGGTGTATGGCTACACCTTC. The chain uses TRBV2 and TRBJ1-2, with D perhaps TRBD1 (5 bases). Deletions cut 4 bases from V and 5 bases from J, with 14 bases between. Germline-derived CDR1 and CDR2 are SNHLY and FYNNEI. CDR3 length: 14 amino acids.

As DNA, the CDR3 is TGTGCCGTCTCCGGGACAAACTATAATTCACCCCTCCACTTT. It specifies CAVSGTNYNSPLHF. This chain connects TRBV30 to TRBJ1-6; a possible D gene is TRBD1 (6 bases). The V gene lost 8 bases and the J gene lost 3 bases, with 14 bases spanning the gap. The CDR3 is 14 amino acids. Germline CDR1 reads GTSNPN; CDR2 reads SVGIG (reference sequence).

The rearrangement uses TRBV4-2 and TRBJ2-3; no clear D. Germline lookup yields CDR1 LGHNA and CDR2 YNFKEQ. CDR3 length: 12 amino acids. The V end lost 3 bases, the J end lost 6 bases, and 7 bases lay between the germline ends. The CDR3 loop is CASSHDRDTQYF. The CDR3 DNA is TGTGCCAGCAGCCACGATAGGGATACGCAGTATTTT.

This clone was observed a single time. V usage is TRBV2 and J usage is TRBJ2-5; TRBD2 aligns across 13 bases. This CDR3 has 18 residues. Trimming at V came to 1 base and at J to 4 bases, leaving 9 bases not matched to a gene. CDR1 is SNHLY, CDR2 FYNNEI, per germline. The CDR3, as DNA: TGTGCCAGCAGTGAAGAGAGATGGACTAGCGGGAGTCGAGAGACCCAGTACTTC. Its protein product is CASSEERWTSGSRETQYF.

The chain employs TRBV5-3 and TRBJ2-1, with 9 bases matching TRBD2. TRBV5-3 is sorted into the ORF group, with uncertain function. V shed 4 bases, J shed 8 bases, and the junction held 10 bases outside the gene matches. The CDR3 is made up of 15 amino acids. CDR3 region: CARSPGTSISDEQFF. In DNA, the CDR3 is TGTGCCAGAAGCCCCGGGACTAGCATTTCGGATGAGCAGTTCTTC.

This CDR3 is CASSDRRQASSYNEQFF. In DNA form, the CDR3 reads TGTGCCAGCAGTGATAGACGACAGGCGAGCTCCTACAATGAGCAGTTCTTC. This chain links TRBV25-1 with TRBJ2-1; weak D call: TRBD1 (6 bases). In germline, CDR1 is MGHDK, CDR2 SYGVNS. Trimming removed 3 bases from V and 0 bases from J, with 15 bases in between. The CDR3 is made up of 17 amino acids. Based on the CDR3 plus reference TRBV25-1 and TRBJ2-1, the full variable domain is EADIYQTPRYLVIGTGKKITLECSQTMGHDKMYWYQQDPGMELHLIHYSYGVNSTEKGDLSSESTVSRIRTEHFPLTLESARPSHTSQYLCASSDRRQASSYNEQFFGPGTRLTVL.

This rearrangement joins TRBV29-1 to TRBJ2-7; no reliable D call. Germline V lookup: CDR1 SQVTM, CDR2 ANQGSEA. There are 12 residues in the CDR3. The ends were cut back, 4 bases at V and 2 bases at J, with 9 bases in the middle. The CDR3 nucleotides read TGCAGCGTTGCGGTCGGTACCTACGAGCAGTACTTC. It yields the protein CSVAVGTYEQYF.

The V gene is TRBV5-1, the J gene TRBJ2-7; D is tentatively TRBD1 or TRBD2 (5 bases each). The CDR3 runs 16 residues. CDR1 and CDR2 (germline): SGHRS, YFSETQ. Between the trimmed V and J ends, which lost 0 bases and 1 base, there was a span of 14 bases. CDR3 in amino acids: CASSLAFQGGSYEQYF. DNA for the CDR3: TGCGCCAGCAGCTTGGCATTTCAGGGCGGGTCCTACGAGCAGTACTTC.

The genes are TRBV19 and TRBJ1-5; no definite D call. V was clipped by 5 bases and J by 6 bases, with 20 bases between them. There are 16 residues in the CDR3. Looked up from germline, CDR1 is LNHDA and CDR2 is SQIVND (reference sequence). CDR3 DNA: TGTGCCAGTAGTCCTCTGATCCGCCTCCGGGGTCAGCCCCAGCATTTT. Protein sequence: CASSPLIRLRGQPQHF.

The chain employs TRBV6-4 and TRBJ2-7; the match to TRBD1 covers 7 bases. The junction had 6 bases not matched to a gene; V was cut back by 4 bases and J by 6 bases. The CDR3 is 13 amino acids. In germline, CDR1 is MRHNA, CDR2 SNTAGT. CDR3: CASSATRDSEQYF. CDR3 in DNA: TGTGCCAGCAGTGCAACCCGGGACAGCGAGCAGTACTTC.